These 32 T cell receptor beta chains were sequenced from one sample in a study of blood T cell repertoires in COVID-19. This table comes from immunoSEQ multiplex PCR, and its TCRdb copy is limited to in-frame clones, with some not included. The data contain 110,000 to 150,000 clones, about 86% of them seen just once; the ten biggest clones take up 1.5%. Sequencing input: peripheral blood. Receptor source: a woman aged 60 to 75 with acute or convalescent COVID-19.

CDR3 in amino acids: CASREGQGLGEAFF. The CDR3, as DNA: TGTGCCAGCAGAGAGGGACAGGGGTTGGGGGAAGCTTTCTTT. This chain joins TRBV6-4 and TRBJ1-1; 10 nucleotides match TRBD1. This CDR3 region has 14 residues. The ends lost 6 bases at V and 8 bases at J; junction bases unmatched: 9. CDR1 and CDR2 (germline): MRHNA, SNTAGT.

The rearrangement links TRBV5-6 to TRBJ1-2; D not resolved. Per germline, CDR1 SGHDT and CDR2 YYEEEE. V was shortened by 4 bases and J by 2 bases, with 15 bases between the two germline ends. CDR3 length equals 15 residues. This CDR3 reads CASSLASAVNYGYTF. In nucleotides, the CDR3 is TGTGCCAGCAGCCTAGCATCGGCAGTAAACTATGGCTACACCTTC.

The V gene is TRBV7-9, the J gene TRBJ1-1, with TRBD1 as a possible D gene (5 bases). There are 13 residues in the CDR3. CDR1 SEHNR and CDR2 FQNEAQ come from the germline V gene (reference sequence). Trimming pared 6 bases from V and 3 bases from J, leaving 11 bases between. In nucleotides, the CDR3 is TGTGCCAGCAGACCGGGGGAGGACACTGAAGCTTTCTTT. Translation gives CASRPGEDTEAFF.

The V and J genes are TRBV5-1 and TRBJ2-6, with TRBD1 matching over 8 bases. Losses at the gene ends were 3 bases for V and 1 base for J; bases not matched to a gene: 6. The CDR3 length is 17 residues. From germline, CDR1 is SGHRS and CDR2 YFSETQ. CDR3 coding DNA: TGCGCCAGCAGCTGGGGACAGGCGTATTCTGGGGCCAACGTCCTGACTTTC. Translated: CASSWGQAYSGANVLTF. Combining the CDR3 with reference TRBV5-1 and TRBJ2-6 gives the whole variable domain KAGVTQTPRYLIKTRGQQVTLSCSPISGHRSVSWYQQTPGQGLQFLFEYFSETQRNKGNFPGRFSGRQFSNSRSEMNVSTLELGDSALYLCASSWGQAYSGANVLTFGAGSRLTVL.

The chain is built from TRBV30 and TRBJ1-2, with D unclear. The V gene's germline CDR1 is GTSNPN and CDR2 SVGIG (reference sequence). The germline V and J ends were trimmed by 2 bases and 8 bases, with 12 bases remaining between them. This CDR3 comprises 12 residues. The CDR3 region has the DNA TGTGCCTGGAGTCTTTTACCGCGGGGCTACACCTTC. Protein: CAWSLLPRGYTF.

The rearrangement links TRBV12-3 or TRBV12-4 to TRBJ2-5, with 8 bases that match TRBD2. The CDR3 is 12 residues long. Here the CDR3 DNA reads TGTGCATCCGGCGGGGGGCAAGAGACCCAGTACTTC. Protein product: CASGGGQETQYF.

The rearrangement joins TRBV27 to TRBJ2-3; no clear D. The CDR3 is made up of 13 amino acids. The germline V gene has CDR1 MNHEY and CDR2 SMNVEV (reference sequence). With 2 bases removed from V and 0 bases from J, the gap between germline ends came to 3 bases. CDR3 in DNA: TGTGCCAGCAGTTTAACTAGCACAGATACGCAGTATTTT. Translated, it gives CASSLTSTDTQYF.

V is TRBV28 and J is TRBJ1-2; 7 bases map to TRBD1. This CDR3 region has 13 residues. The germline gives CDR1 MDHEN, CDR2 SYDVKM. The V and J ends lost 4 bases and 2 bases, in that order; junction bases with no gene match: 1. The CDR3 sequence is CASSSTGNYGYTF. CDR3 in DNA: TGTGCCAGCAGTTCGACAGGGAACTATGGCTACACCTTC.

The CDR3, as DNA: TGTGCCAGCAGTTACTCTGGACTAGCGGGGGGCCTTGCCTACAATGAGCAGTTCTTC. Translated, it gives CASSYSGLAGGLAYNEQFF. This rearrangement joins TRBV6-2 or TRBV6-3 to TRBJ2-1; 14 bases are shared with TRBD2. Germline values: CDR1 MNHEY, CDR2 SVGEGT. CDR3 length equals 19 residues. Losses at the gene ends were 0 bases for V and 2 bases for J; bases not matched to a gene: 6.

The V call is TRBV11-1, the J call TRBJ2-5, with D possibly matching TRBD1 (5 bases). Germline V lookup: CDR1 SGHAT, CDR2 FQDESV (reference sequence). CDR3 length equals 14 residues. Trimming removed 8 bases from V and 1 base from J, with 14 bases in between. CDR3 amino acids: CASRSRQIQETQYF. The CDR3 DNA reads as TGTGCCAGCCGTAGCCGACAGATCCAAGAGACCCAGTACTTC. The entire variable domain, with the rest obtained from reference TRBV11-1 and TRBJ2-5, is as follows: EAEVAQSPRYKITEKSQAVAFWCDPISGHATLYWYRQILGQGPELLVQFQDESVVDDSQLPKDRFSAERLKGVDSTLKIQPAELGDSAMYLCASRSRQIQETQYFGPGTRLLVL.

The chain recombines TRBV29-1 with TRBJ1-1; D ambiguous. Per germline, CDR1 SQVTM and CDR2 ANQGSEA. Trimming removed 3 bases at V and 2 bases at J, with 10 bases between. The CDR3 has 13 residues. CDR3 in DNA: TGCAGCGTTGAGGAGGTCCCCAACACTGAAGCTTTCTTT. Its protein product is CSVEEVPNTEAFF.

The V and J genes are TRBV19 and TRBJ1-2; D is unclear. V lost 4 bases and J lost 7, with 13 bases in between. Germline V gives CDR1 LNHDA, CDR2 SQIVND (reference sequence). The CDR3 is 13 amino acids. CDR3 DNA: TGTGCCAGTAGTACCCGACCTGGAGGTGGCTACACCTTC. Translated: CASSTRPGGGYTF.

The chain recombines TRBV18 with TRBJ1-1, with 7 bases fitting TRBD1. The CDR3 sequence is 15 residues long. Germline V gene sequence: CDR1 KGHSH, CDR2 LQKENI. The J segment lost 0 bases and the V segment lost 1 base, leaving 2 bases of the junction unmatched. The CDR3 spells CASSPRRGLNTEAFF. DNA of the CDR3: TGTGCCAGCTCACCACGGAGGGGGCTGAACACTGAAGCTTTCTTT.

The rearrangement links TRBV9 to TRBJ2-3; TRBD1 matches 9 bases. The CDR3 is 16 amino acids. V gave up 3 bases and J gave up 3 bases; unmatched junction bases: 8. Germline loops: CDR1 SGDLS, CDR2 YYNGEE. The chain's CDR3 is CASSDLGTGKTDTQYF. The CDR3 nucleotides read TGTGCCAGCAGCGATTTAGGGACAGGGAAAACAGATACGCAGTATTTT.

The V and J genes are TRBV29-1 and TRBJ2-7; maybe TRBD1 (6 bases). The CDR3 consists of 12 residues. The ends were cut back, 7 bases at V and 6 bases at J, with 16 bases in the middle. Germline CDR1 is SQVTM and CDR2 is ANQGSEA. The CDR3 region has the DNA TGCAGCGCCAAGCAACAGGGCTCCGAGCAGTACTTC. It encodes CSAKQQGSEQYF.

The chain recombines TRBV28 with TRBJ2-1, with TRBD2 identical over 11 bases. The CDR3 contains 14 residues. CDR1 is MDHEN and CDR2 is SYDVKM in the germline V gene. With V trimmed by 8 bases and J by 0 bases, 0 bases remained unmatched. CDR3 nucleotide sequence: TGTGCCAGCCTAGCGGGAGGCTCCTACAATGAGCAGTTCTTC. Residues: CASLAGGSYNEQFF.

V gene TRBV6-5 combines with J gene TRBJ1-2; D perhaps matches TRBD1 (6 bases). The length of the CDR3 is 14 residues. Deletions cut 6 bases from V and 2 bases from J, with 13 bases between. In germline, CDR1 is MNHEY, CDR2 SVGAGI. CDR3 DNA: TGTGCCAGCAGCCAGCCCCAGGGGAACTATGGCTACACCTTC. Amino acid sequence: CASSQPQGNYGYTF.

The genes are TRBV6-2 or TRBV6-3 and TRBJ2-1; 7 nucleotides align to TRBD1. This CDR3 region has 16 residues. Germline V lookup: CDR1 MNHEY, CDR2 SVGEGT. With V trimmed by 0 bases and J by 3 bases, 5 bases remained unmatched. CDR3 nucleotide sequence: TGTGCCAGCAGTTACTCCCCGCGACAGGGCTACAATGAGCAGTTCTTC. Residues: CASSYSPRQGYNEQFF.

The genes are TRBV4-2 and TRBJ2-1, with D possibly matching TRBD2 (7 bases). The CDR3 consists of 16 residues. Germline-derived CDR1 and CDR2 are LGHNA and YNFKEQ. V dropped 4 bases and J dropped 6 bases, with 19 bases sitting between them. The DNA for the CDR3 is TGTGCCAGCAGCCCAAACAAGGGGGGGCCCCTCAATGAGCAGTTCTTC. This sequence encodes CASSPNKGGPLNEQFF.

V and J are TRBV28 and TRBJ1-5; D unclear. The CDR3 covers 14 residues. Germline CDR1 reads MDHEN; CDR2 reads SYDVKM. The V gene lost 10 bases and the J gene lost 2 bases, with 15 bases spanning the gap. Here the CDR3 reads CATLHPRGNQPQHF. In nucleotides, the CDR3 is TGTGCCACCCTACACCCCCGGGGCAATCAGCCCCAGCATTTT.

The genes are TRBV9 and TRBJ1-1; D not resolved. Germline V CDR1 and CDR2: SGDLS, YYNGEE. The V gene lost 0 bases and the J gene lost 5 bases, with 8 bases spanning the gap. This CDR3 region has 13 residues. The CDR3: CASSVETGTEAFF. The CDR3 region has the DNA TGTGCCAGCAGCGTAGAGACGGGAACTGAAGCTTTCTTT.

The chain employs TRBV7-2 and TRBJ1-6, with a tentative D call TRBD1 (6 bases). The CDR3 loop spans 14 amino acids. The V and J ends lost 6 bases and 7 bases respectively, with 13 bases between them. Germline V gene lookup returns CDR1 SGHTA and CDR2 FQGNSA. DNA of the CDR3: TGTGCCAGCAGACCGGACAGTCCGAATTCACCCCTCCACTTT. Its translation is CASRPDSPNSPLHF.

V gene TRBV19 combines with J gene TRBJ2-7; TRBD1 matches 7 bases. This CDR3 comprises 14 residues. V dropped 7 bases and J dropped 9; count of bases not matched to a gene: 15. From germline, CDR1 is LNHDA and CDR2 SQIVND (reference sequence). CDR3 in amino acids: CASTSTGSSGRQYF. CDR3 nucleotides: TGTGCCAGTACCTCGACAGGGTCGAGTGGGCGGCAGTACTTC.

This clone was counted a few times. The V call is TRBV7-4, the J call TRBJ1-5, with D hard to call. CDR3 length: 16 amino acids. V lost 2 bases to trimming and J lost 5 bases, with 16 bases between them. The germline V gene encodes CDR1 SGHVT and CDR2 SQSDAQ. The CDR3: CASSLFGGCLDQPQHF. For the CDR3, the DNA is TGTGCCAGCAGCTTATTCGGAGGGTGTCTCGATCAGCCCCAGCATTTT.

The chain employs TRBV28 and TRBJ1-2; TRBD1 aligns across 7 bases. Germline loops: CDR1 MDHEN, CDR2 SYDVKM. The CDR3 is 12 amino acids. V lost 8 bases, J lost 5 bases, and 5 bases stayed unmatched. CDR3 sequence reads: CASGQDLYGYTF. DNA for the CDR3: TGTGCCAGCGGACAGGATTTGTATGGCTACACCTTC.

This chain uses TRBV5-5 with TRBJ1-2; D uncertain. The CDR3 consists of 14 residues. The germline gives CDR1 SGHKS, CDR2 YYEKEE (reference sequence). The V and J ends lost 2 bases and 2 bases respectively, with 10 bases between them. Here the CDR3 DNA reads TGTGCCAGCAGCTTAGAACAGAACAACTATGGCTACACCTTC. Residues: CASSLEQNNYGYTF.

The count of this clone is one. The chain employs TRBV4-2 and TRBJ1-3; no firm D call. The V and J ends lost 3 bases and 2 bases respectively, with 8 bases between them. CDR1 is LGHNA, CDR2 YNFKEQ, per germline. CDR3 length: 14 residues. CDR3 protein: CASSHPPTGNTIYF. The CDR3 DNA reads TGTGCCAGCAGCCACCCCCCTACTGGAAACACCATATATTTT.

Only one count was recorded for this clone. V gene TRBV18 combines with J gene TRBJ1-1; 7 positions match TRBD1. CDR3 length: 14 amino acids. V lost 6 bases to trimming and J lost 7 bases; unmatched junction nucleotides: 11. Germline assignment: CDR1 KGHSH and CDR2 LQKENI. CDR3 nucleotides: TGTGCCAGCTCCCCGGGACAGAGTAATGGTGAAGCTTTCTTT. Its translation: CASSPGQSNGEAFF. The complete variable domain, with remaining parts taken from reference TRBV18 and TRBJ1-1, reads NAGVMQNPRHLVRRRGQEARLRCSPMKGHSHVYWYRQLPEEGLKFMVYLQKENIIDESGMPKERFSAEFPKEGPSILRIQQVVRGDSAAYFCASSPGQSNGEAFFGQGTRLTVV.

The rearrangement links TRBV7-9 to TRBJ2-5, with 8 bases identical to TRBD1. The germline CDR1 and CDR2 sequences are SEHNR and FQNEAQ (reference sequence). CDR3 length: 13 residues. Germline trimming cut 6 bases from V and 5 bases from J; bases unmatched to any gene: 5. CDR3 bases: TGTGCCAGCAGGTCAGGGGGCCACGAGACCCAGTACTTC. This translates into CASRSGGHETQYF.

CDR3 nucleotides: TGTGCCACCAGTGATTTTACGACAGCCTATGGCTACACCTTC. Translation gives CATSDFTTAYGYTF. The chain links TRBV24-1 to TRBJ1-2; possible D gene TRBD1, 5 bases. Germline CDR1 KGHDR, CDR2 SFDVKD. V shed 1 base and J shed 4 bases, with 9 bases lying between them. The CDR3 is 14 residues long.

The J gene is TRBJ2-5, the V gene TRBV27, with D possibly TRBD2 on 6 matching bases. The CDR3 covers 14 residues. From germline, CDR1 is MNHEY and CDR2 SMNVEV (reference sequence). V gave up 8 bases and J gave up 4 bases, with 17 bases separating them. The CDR3, as DNA: TGTGCCAGCCGATCCACCTGGGGGGTAGAGACCCAGTACTTC. As protein: CASRSTWGVETQYF.

This chain joins TRBV7-2 and TRBJ1-4; D gene uncertain. The CDR3 contains 16 residues. CDR1 is SGHTA, CDR2 FQGNSA, per germline. V shed 5 bases and J shed 8 bases, with 21 bases lying between them. CDR3 DNA sequence: TGTGCCAGCAGCCCACACTACGGGCAGGCGGGGGAAAAACTGTTTTTT. This encodes CASSPHYGQAGEKLFF.